The present TCR beta chain was sequenced within a study of T-cell reconstitution after alpha-beta-depleted transplantation in children. This clonotype was recorded a few times. The antigen is unknown. Study-level points and caveats: About two months after transplant, alpha-beta T cells reportedly came from several hundred expanded graft clones.

Unique molecular identifiers were incorporated into the prepared TCRbeta library. TCRdb ran MiXCR on the PCR reads and lists one entry per CDR3 protein. The sample holds 700,000 to 950,000 distinct CDR3 sequences, approximately 15% seen once. Trimming cost V 1 base and J 9 bases, with 9 bases left between them. This CDR3 has 13 amino acids. Germline V gene sequence: CDR1 MNHEY, CDR2 SMNVEV (reference sequence). This receptor was taken from a male patient younger than 18 who had a stem cell transplant for acute lymphoblastic leukemia, so the T cells may come from the graft donor. The V and J genes are TRBV27 and TRBJ2-2; D is perhaps TRBD1 or TRBD2 (5 bases each). Sequencing was performed on PBMCs, mostly from graft donor cells, taken 360 days after TCRalphabeta/CD19-depleted stem cell transplant. The DNA for the CDR3 is TGTGCCAGCAGTTTATGGGGGTCCCGGGAGCTGTTTTTT. Protein sequence: CASSLWGSRELFF.